This T cell receptor (beta chain) was captured by sequencing in a study of T cells after yellow fever vaccination. Study findings and constraints: Only a minor proportion of clonotypes was detected across both CD4 and CD8 compartments. At around 96% for CD4 and approximately 88% for CD8, most primary-vaccination clones showed up again after the booster.

The TCR cDNA carried a universal primer site and UMIs from 5'RACE template switching. TCRdb redid the calling of the 5' RACE reads with MiXCR, one entry per CDR3 protein. The repertoire holds about 580,000 distinct CDR3 sequences, less than 20% seen once, with roughly 17% in the top ten. Concerning this clonotype itself: Its cognate antigen is unknown.

V lost 7 bases and J 4 bases, leaving 14 bases between the germline ends. CDR1 and CDR2 (germline): SNHLY, FYNNEI. The CDR3 length is 14 residues. This TCR derives from a man younger than 35 who received the YFV17D yellow fever vaccine. This chain links TRBV2 with TRBJ2-1, with unresolved D. The specimen was PBMCs, collected roughly 5 days after the first yellow fever vaccination. The CDR3 region is CASKAESGYNEQFF. The CDR3 DNA sequence: TGTGCCAGCAAGGCCGAGTCAGGATACAATGAGCAGTTCTTC.